Each of the 31 T cell receptor beta chains below was sequenced from the same sample in a study of blood T cells in healthy people across ages. Then a second PCR, running roughly 7 to 11 cycles, was carried out with a sample-barcoded 5' primer and a J-beta primer mix. TCRdb re-called the 5' RACE reads with MiXCR, one entry per CDR3 protein. Here the sample spans about a million distinct CDR3 sequences, about 48% being singletons. Sample: blood. All receptors derive from a man aged 25 to 40 in good health.

There are many counts of this clonotype. The V call is TRBV6-5, the J call TRBJ2-7; D is possibly TRBD1 (6 bases). This CDR3 comprises 14 residues. The germline gives CDR1 MNHEY, CDR2 SVGAGI. V gave up 5 bases and J gave up 6 bases, with 17 bases separating them. CDR3 in amino acids: CASSIFRDISEQYF. In DNA, the CDR3 is TGTGCCAGCAGTATCTTCCGGGACATCTCCGAGCAGTACTTC.

Notes on this clonotype: It may be a read error: a sequence one base away is much more abundant. The rearrangement links TRBV5-1 to TRBJ2-3, with 8 positions matching TRBD1. Germline lookup yields CDR1 SGHRS and CDR2 YFSETQ. The CDR3 has 15 residues. The V gene end was trimmed by 0 bases and the J gene end by 5 bases; junction bases not matched to a gene: 5. In nucleotides, the CDR3 is TGCGCCAGCAGCTTGGGACAGGGGACCAGAGATACGCAGTATTTT. Translating it yields CASSLGQGTRDTQYF. The whole variable domain, remainder taken from reference TRBV5-1 and TRBJ2-3, is KAGVTQTPRYLIKTRGQQVTLSCSPISGHRSVSWYQQTPGQGLQFLFEYFSETQRNKGNFPGRFSGRQFSNSRSEMNVSTLELGDSALYLCASSLGQGTRDTQYFGPGTRLTVL.

The sample holds a few counts of this clonotype. A much larger clone lies a single base off, so this may be a read error. V gene TRBV25-1 combines with J gene TRBJ1-1, with no clear D. In germline, CDR1 is MGHDK, CDR2 SYGVNS. V dropped 5 bases and J dropped 5 bases, with 12 bases sitting between them. The CDR3 spans 13 residues. CDR3 bases: TGTGCCAGCAGTACCAAGTCTGGTACTGAAGCTTTCTTT. This sequence encodes CASSTKSGTEAFF.

CDR3 residues: CASSQAWSTDSSYEQYF. CDR3 sequence (DNA): TGTGCCAGCAGCCAAGCTTGGTCAACAGATAGCTCCTACGAGCAGTACTTC. V usage is TRBV3-1 and J usage is TRBJ2-7; unclear D gene. Germline V CDR1 and CDR2: LGHDT, YNNKEL (reference sequence). Trimming removed 1 base from V and 0 bases from J, with 16 bases in between. The CDR3 extends over 17 amino acids.

This chain uses TRBV20-1 with TRBJ2-1; 15 bases match TRBD2. The V gene's germline CDR1 is DFQATT and CDR2 SNEGSKA (reference sequence). This CDR3 comprises 16 residues. Unmatched junction bases numbered 8, after V lost 6 bases and J lost 5 bases. The CDR3 DNA reads as TGCAGTGCGGGACTAGCGGGGGGCGTAGCCCACAATGAGCAGTTCTTC. It yields the protein CSAGLAGGVAHNEQFF.

Many counts were recorded for this clonotype. This sequence joins TRBV29-1 and TRBJ2-7; 8 bases map to TRBD1. Trimming removed 1 base from V and 3 bases from J; junction bases left unmatched: 8. The CDR3 contains 15 residues. The germline V gene has CDR1 SQVTM and CDR2 ANQGSEA. The CDR3 DNA sequence: TGCAGCGTTGAAGTGTCGGGCAGGGGGCTCTACGAGCAGTACTTC. Its translation is CSVEVSGRGLYEQYF.

The chain combines TRBV15 with TRBJ1-1; D ambiguous. V was clipped by 0 bases and J by 7 bases, with 6 bases between them. Germline values: CDR1 LNHNV, CDR2 YYDKDF (reference sequence). The CDR3 is 12 amino acids. CDR3 in amino acids: CATSRDVSEAFF. For the CDR3, the DNA is TGTGCCACCAGCAGAGATGTGAGTGAAGCTTTCTTT.

J is TRBJ1-2 and V is TRBV29-1; D unclear. The CDR3 totals 11 residues. Germline V gives CDR1 SQVTM, CDR2 ANQGSEA. The V end was cut by 7 bases, the J end by 8 bases, with 14 bases between. This chain's CDR3 is CSGVTMRGYTF. In DNA, the CDR3 is TGCAGCGGTGTTACCATGAGGGGCTACACCTTC. The full variable domain, completed using reference TRBV29-1 and TRBJ1-2, is SAVISQKPSRDICQRGTSLTIQCQVDSQVTMMFWYRQQPGQSLTLIATANQGSEATYESGFVIDKFPISRPNLTFSTLTVSNMSPEDSSIYLCSGVTMRGYTFGSGTRLTVV.

The CDR3 protein is CASSFFGVETEAFF. CDR3 in DNA: TGTGCCAGCAGTTTCTTTGGGGTCGAGACTGAAGCTTTCTTT. V is TRBV28 and J is TRBJ1-1; D remains unclear. V shed 3 bases and J shed 5 bases, with 13 bases lying between them. CDR3 length equals 14 residues. Germline assignment: CDR1 MDHEN and CDR2 SYDVKM.

This sequence joins TRBV15 and TRBJ1-3, with a tentative D call TRBD1 (5 bases). Germline assignment: CDR1 LNHNV and CDR2 YYDKDF (reference sequence). The CDR3 extends over 15 amino acids. Trimming cost V 4 bases and J 0 bases, with 10 bases left between them. The CDR3 reads CATSTRGGSGNTIYF. The CDR3 nucleotides read TGTGCCACCAGCACACGTGGGGGCTCTGGAAACACCATATATTTT.

This clonotype was detected a few times. The CDR3 sequence is CASSPQTGYGYTF. The DNA of the CDR3 is TGTGCCAGCAGCCCGCAGACGGGCTATGGCTACACCTTC. The chain uses TRBV14 and TRBJ1-2; no firm D call. Trimming stripped 4 bases from V and 4 bases from J, with 10 bases between. Germline loops: CDR1 SGHDN, CDR2 FVKESK. The CDR3 has 13 residues.

The gene calls are TRBV20-1 and TRBJ2-1; 8 bases map to TRBD2. Germline CDR1 and CDR2: DFQATT and SNEGSKA (reference sequence). The CDR3 sequence is 18 residues long. Trimming cost V 0 bases and J 8 bases; bases outside gene matches: 18. The DNA of the CDR3 is TGCAGTGCTAGAGATTTGGAGCGCGGGGGGAATTTTTTAGATGAGCAGTTCTTC. Translated: CSARDLERGGNFLDEQFF.

This clonotype has a handful of counts. The rearrangement joins TRBV27 to TRBJ2-4; D remains ambiguous. The V and J ends lost 5 bases and 6 bases respectively, with 11 bases between them. CDR3 length: 13 amino acids. CDR1 and CDR2 from the germline V gene are MNHEY and SMNVEV (reference sequence). CDR3 sequence reads: CASSQRAANIQYF. In DNA, the CDR3 is TGTGCCAGCAGTCAAAGGGCCGCAAACATTCAGTACTTC.

The chain's CDR3 is CASSERGGHNEQFF. The CDR3 DNA is TGTGCCAGCAGTGAGCGGGGGGGACACAATGAGCAGTTCTTC. The chain carries TRBV6-1 and TRBJ2-1, with 9 bases identical to TRBD2. The ends lost 3 bases at V and 5 bases at J; junction bases unmatched: 2. The V gene's germline CDR1 is MNHNS and CDR2 SASEGT. CDR3 size: 14 residues.

In its sample, this clonotype was seen a few times. The gene calls are TRBV29-1 and TRBJ2-3, with 11 bases identical to TRBD1. The CDR3 is 16 amino acids. The ends lost 0 bases at V and 4 bases at J; junction bases unmatched: 6. Per the germline V gene, CDR1 is SQVTM and CDR2 is ANQGSEA. This CDR3 reads CSVEDQDRGRSDTQYF. CDR3 bases: TGCAGCGTTGAAGATCAGGACAGGGGGCGTTCAGATACGCAGTATTTT.

This clonotype has ten or more counts. The chain employs TRBV7-2 and TRBJ1-2; 9 bases are shared with TRBD1. CDR3 length: 15 amino acids. Germline V lookup: CDR1 SGHTA, CDR2 FQGNSA. After removal of 1 base from V and 6 bases from J, the junction contained 6 bases not matched to a gene. CDR3 loop: CASSLGVGQGDGYTF. The CDR3 nucleotides read TGTGCCAGCAGCTTAGGAGTGGGACAGGGTGATGGCTACACCTTC.

The chain uses TRBV4-1 and TRBJ1-6, with D uncertain. V was clipped by 0 bases and J by 7 bases, with 10 bases between them. CDR3 length: 15 residues. Germline V gives CDR1 MGHRA, CDR2 YSYEKL. CDR3 residues: CASSQDRTMNSPLHF. The CDR3 nucleotides read TGCGCCAGCAGCCAAGACAGGACGATGAATTCACCCCTCCACTTT.

In this sample, this clonotype turned up a few times. The genes are TRBV29-1 and TRBJ1-1; no definite D call. Germline-derived CDR1 and CDR2 are SQVTM and ANQGSEA. Deletions cut 0 bases from V and 1 base from J, with 6 bases between. CDR3 length equals 13 residues. The CDR3 nucleotides read TGCAGCGTTGAAGACGGAGAGAACACTGAAGCTTTCTTT. This translates into CSVEDGENTEAFF.

The J gene is TRBJ2-7, the V gene TRBV7-9; 15 bases fit TRBD2. From germline, CDR1 is SEHNR and CDR2 FQNEAQ (reference sequence). The CDR3 consists of 18 residues. After removal of 5 bases from V and 3 bases from J, the junction contained 11 bases not matched to a gene. CDR3 sequence: CASSRLPGLAGGYYEQYF. In nucleotides, the CDR3 is TGTGCCAGCAGCCGGTTACCGGGACTAGCGGGGGGTTACTACGAGCAGTACTTC.

This clonotype was found a few times. This chain links TRBV20-1 with TRBJ2-5, with TRBD2 matching over 8 bases. The junction had 4 bases not matched to a gene; V was cut back by 0 bases and J by 1 base. The CDR3 contains 15 residues. The V gene's germline CDR1 is DFQATT and CDR2 SNEGSKA (reference sequence). CDR3 sequence: CSARDSRGGQETQYF. The CDR3 region has the DNA TGCAGTGCTAGAGACTCTCGGGGGGGCCAAGAGACCCAGTACTTC.

The chain carries TRBV4-1 and TRBJ2-3; tentatively, D is TRBD1 (6 bases). There are 18 residues in the CDR3. Per germline, CDR1 MGHRA and CDR2 YSYEKL. The V end was cut by 0 bases, the J end by 6 bases, with 22 bases between. This chain's CDR3 is CASSQDRLGVRGLDTQYF. CDR3 sequence (DNA): TGCGCCAGCAGCCAAGATCGGCTGGGAGTCAGGGGTTTGGATACGCAGTATTTT.

This clonotype showed up just a few times. The J gene is TRBJ2-5, the V gene TRBV6-1; TRBD2 aligns across 10 bases. The CDR3 totals 18 residues. CDR1 MNHNS and CDR2 SASEGT come from the germline V gene. V lost 6 bases to trimming and J lost 0 bases; unmatched junction nucleotides: 13. The CDR3 region is CASSPVLAGEVYQETQYF. The DNA of the CDR3 is TGTGCCAGCAGCCCAGTTCTAGCGGGGGAAGTTTACCAAGAGACCCAGTACTTC.

V usage is TRBV7-2 and J usage is TRBJ2-3; D is possibly TRBD2 (6 bases). Germline CDR1 and CDR2: SGHTA and FQGNSA. The CDR3 runs to 16 residues. V gave up 7 bases and J gave up 1 base, with 18 bases separating them. The CDR3 nucleotides read TGTGCCAGCAACCTGGGGGGTAGCGTGGGCACAGATACGCAGTATTTT. It encodes CASNLGGSVGTDTQYF.

V gene TRBV3-1 combines with J gene TRBJ1-1; no clear D. This CDR3 comprises 14 residues. Germline V gives CDR1 LGHDT, CDR2 YNNKEL (reference sequence). V shed 1 base and J shed 1 base, with 7 bases lying between them. The CDR3 DNA follows: TGTGCCAGCAGCCAAGTACGGGGGAACACTGAAGCTTTCTTT. This sequence encodes CASSQVRGNTEAFF.

This clonotype occurred a few times. The CDR3 is CASSLKAREIEAFF. DNA for the CDR3: TGCGCCAGCAGCTTGAAGGCCAGGGAGATTGAAGCTTTCTTT. The rearrangement links TRBV5-1 to TRBJ1-1; D possibly corresponds to TRBD1 (5 bases). CDR3 length equals 14 residues. V lost 1 base and J 7 bases, leaving 14 bases between the germline ends. Germline CDR1 is SGHRS and CDR2 is YFSETQ.

The CDR3 loop reads CSAYRAADTQYF. Written as DNA, the CDR3 is TGCAGCGCCTACAGGGCCGCAGATACGCAGTATTTT. The V and J genes are TRBV29-1 and TRBJ2-3, with a tentative D call TRBD1 (6 bases). Germline V gene lookup returns CDR1 SQVTM and CDR2 ANQGSEA. V lost 7 bases and J 4 bases, leaving 12 bases between the germline ends. The CDR3 covers 12 residues.

This clonotype has ten or more counts. This chain uses TRBV5-1 with TRBJ2-3, with D possibly being TRBD1 or TRBD2 (7 bases each). Germline V lookup: CDR1 SGHRS, CDR2 YFSETQ. The CDR3 totals 14 residues. Trimming stripped 4 bases from V and 2 bases from J, with 11 bases between. In nucleotides, the CDR3 is TGCGCCAGCAGCCAGGGGGGGTACACAGATACGCAGTATTTT. Amino acid sequence: CASSQGGYTDTQYF.

This chain joins TRBV6-1 and TRBJ2-5; D is possibly TRBD2 (5 bases). There are 14 residues in the CDR3. Trimming left V 10 bases short and J 0 bases short, with 15 bases between. Germline V gene lookup returns CDR1 MNHNS and CDR2 SASEGT. The CDR3, as DNA: TGTGCCACCCTGGCTGTCGGGGACCAAGAGACCCAGTACTTC. It codes for CATLAVGDQETQYF.

This clonotype appeared a few times. The chain links TRBV6-6 to TRBJ2-3; D may match TRBD1 or TRBD2 (5 bases each). The CDR3 sequence is 14 residues long. V gave up 7 bases and J gave up 7 bases, with 18 bases separating them. The V gene's germline CDR1 is MNHNY and CDR2 SVGAGI (reference sequence). The CDR3 region is CASKPGPGTHTQYF. CDR3 in DNA: TGTGCCAGCAAGCCGGGACCCGGCACCCATACGCAGTATTTT.

This chain uses TRBV30 with TRBJ1-5, with D perhaps TRBD1 (6 bases). This CDR3 is built from 16 residues. Trimming removed 0 bases from V and 1 base from J, with 13 bases in between. CDR1 is GTSNPN and CDR2 is SVGIG in the germline V gene (reference sequence). The CDR3 region has the DNA TGTGCCTGGAGTGTGGGGGGCCTCGCCAGCAATCAGCCCCAGCATTTT. Translating gives CAWSVGGLASNQPQHF.

The rearrangement uses TRBV27 and TRBJ1-2; D might be TRBD1 (6 bases). Per the germline V gene, CDR1 is MNHEY and CDR2 is SMNVEV (reference sequence). V was shortened by 6 bases and J by 6 bases, with 14 bases between the two germline ends. The CDR3 consists of 13 residues. Here the CDR3 DNA reads TGTGCCAGCAGAGCACAGGGATGGGATGGCTACACCTTC. Residues: CASRAQGWDGYTF.